These T cell receptor beta chains were read from a single sample in a study of shared clonotypes between healthy human individuals. Only in-frame clones appear in the TCRdb table, and some are missing; sequencing was by immunoSEQ multiplex PCR. The table has around 530,000 clones, around three quarters seen once. The material sequenced was PBMCs. The receptors originated from a woman aged 40-49 years in good health. Some clones in this sample may be carry-over from other donors' samples. Both conserved end residues are part of each CDR3. D genes are given only for firm matches. Clone size is stated in some rows and not others, as once, few, many or a class when expanded.

v_call: TRBV6-5
j_call: TRBJ2-5
d_call: NA
clone_size: few
cdr3_aa: CASTEAPGETQYF
cdr3_nt: TGTGCCAGCACCGAAGCCCCCGGGGAGACCCAGTACTTC

v_call: TRBV27
j_call: TRBJ2-3
d_call: NA
clone_size: NA
cdr3_aa: CASSTPTSLDTQYF
cdr3_nt: TGTGCCAGCAGTACTCCGACTAGTTTAGATACGCAGTATTTT

v_call: TRBV5-4
j_call: TRBJ1-3
d_call: NA
clone_size: NA
cdr3_aa: CASSLGGSSGNTIYF
cdr3_nt: TGTGCCAGCAGCTTGGGCGGCAGCTCTGGAAACACCATATATTTT

v_call: TRBV7-9
j_call: TRBJ2-5
d_call: NA
clone_size: few
cdr3_aa: CASSLGLSQETQYF
cdr3_nt: TGTGCCAGCAGCTTAGGACTGAGCCAAGAGACCCAGTACTTC

v_call: TRBV2
j_call: TRBJ2-2
d_call: NA
clone_size: few
cdr3_aa: CASSWQGLRAGELFF
cdr3_nt: TGTGCCAGCAGTTGGCAGGGTCTAAGGGCCGGGGAGCTGTTTTTT

v_call: TRBV27
j_call: TRBJ2-7
d_call: TRBD2
clone_size: NA
cdr3_aa: CASKVAGGFSYEQYF
cdr3_nt: TGTGCCAGCAAAGTAGCGGGAGGTTTCTCCTACGAGCAGTACTTC

v_call: TRBV7-7
j_call: TRBJ2-2
d_call: NA
clone_size: NA
cdr3_aa: CASSSTRNTGELFF
cdr3_nt: TGTGCTAGCAGCTCGACTAGGAACACCGGGGAGCTGTTTTTT

v_call: TRBV30
j_call: TRBJ1-5
d_call: NA
clone_size: once
cdr3_aa: CAWRQGNQPQHF
cdr3_nt: TGTGCCTGGAGACAGGGAAATCAGCCCCAGCATTTT

v_call: TRBV11-2
j_call: TRBJ2-7
d_call: NA
clone_size: few
cdr3_aa: CASRAKGYEQYF
cdr3_nt: TGTGCCAGCAGGGCCAAGGGCTACGAGCAGTACTTC

v_call: TRBV6-1
j_call: TRBJ2-1
d_call: NA
clone_size: NA
cdr3_aa: CASRKSGIYNEQFF
cdr3_nt: TGTGCCAGCAGGAAGTCCGGCATATACAATGAGCAGTTCTTC

v_call: TRBV5-1
j_call: TRBJ2-2
d_call: TRBD1
clone_size: NA
cdr3_aa: CASSLTSTGSHTGELFF
cdr3_nt: TGCGCCAGCAGCTTGACCTCGACAGGGTCGCACACCGGGGAGCTGTTTTTT

v_call: TRBV4-3
j_call: TRBJ2-3
d_call: TRBD2
clone_size: NA
cdr3_aa: CASSKGGRLSSGTDTQYF
cdr3_nt: TGCGCCAGCAGCAAGGGCGGGAGGCTAAGTAGTGGAACAGATACGCAGTATTTT

v_call: TRBV27
j_call: TRBJ1-1
d_call: NA
clone_size: NA
cdr3_aa: CASSRGDMNTEAFF
cdr3_nt: TGTGCCAGCAGCCGTGGAGATATGAACACTGAAGCTTTCTTT

v_call: TRBV6-1
j_call: TRBJ2-7
d_call: NA
clone_size: few
cdr3_aa: CASIGVEQYF
cdr3_nt: TGTGCCAGCATTGGGGTCGAGCAGTACTTC

v_call: TRBV5-1
j_call: TRBJ1-3
d_call: NA
clone_size: many
cdr3_aa: CASSLGTGFKGNTIYF
cdr3_nt: TGCGCCAGCAGCTTGGGAACAGGGTTCAAGGGAAACACCATATATTTT

v_call: TRBV15
j_call: TRBJ1-2
d_call: TRBD1
clone_size: NA
cdr3_aa: CATSRRGDRVGGYTF
cdr3_nt: TGTGCCACCAGCAGGAGGGGGGACAGGGTTGGTGGCTACACCTTC

v_call: TRBV11-1
j_call: TRBJ2-5
d_call: NA
clone_size: many
cdr3_aa: CASSLGRGRQETQYF
cdr3_nt: TGTGCCAGCAGCTTAGGCCGGGGGCGGCAGGAGACCCAGTACTTC

v_call: TRBV28
j_call: TRBJ2-5
d_call: NA
clone_size: NA
cdr3_aa: CASSLTQGHETQYF
cdr3_nt: TGTGCCAGCAGTTTAACCCAGGGGCACGAGACCCAGTACTTC

v_call: TRBV7-2
j_call: TRBJ1-2
d_call: NA
clone_size: few
cdr3_aa: CASSFRGKEGYTF
cdr3_nt: TGTGCCAGCAGCTTCAGGGGAAAAGAGGGCTACACCTTC

v_call: TRBV27
j_call: TRBJ2-7
d_call: NA
clone_size: once
cdr3_aa: CASSFSSTYEQYF
cdr3_nt: TGTGCCAGCAGTTTTTCCAGCACCTACGAGCAGTACTTC

v_call: TRBV5-1
j_call: TRBJ1-1
d_call: NA
clone_size: few
cdr3_aa: CASSFGFTEAFF
cdr3_nt: TGCGCCAGCAGCTTCGGGTTCACTGAAGCTTTCTTT

v_call: TRBV20-1
j_call: TRBJ2-7
d_call: NA
clone_size: NA
cdr3_aa: CSAQGGVQYF
cdr3_nt: TGCAGTGCACAAGGGGGGGTGCAGTACTTC

v_call: TRBV2
j_call: TRBJ1-1
d_call: NA
clone_size: NA
cdr3_aa: CASSPRTEAFF
cdr3_nt: TGTGCCAGCAGTCCGCGGACTGAAGCTTTCTTT

v_call: TRBV11-2
j_call: TRBJ1-1
d_call: NA
clone_size: NA
cdr3_aa: CASSLEGENTEAFF
cdr3_nt: TGTGCCAGCAGCTTAGAGGGAGAGAACACTGAAGCTTTCTTT

v_call: TRBV9
j_call: TRBJ2-1
d_call: TRBD2
clone_size: NA
cdr3_aa: CASSARGTSGYNEQFF
cdr3_nt: TGTGCCAGCAGCGCCCGTGGGACTAGCGGCTACAATGAGCAGTTCTTC

v_call: TRBV10-3
j_call: TRBJ2-7
d_call: NA
clone_size: NA
cdr3_aa: CAIRPQQGSYEQYF
cdr3_nt: TGTGCCATCAGACCCCAACAGGGCTCCTACGAGCAGTACTTC

v_call: TRBV7-9
j_call: TRBJ2-7
d_call: NA
clone_size: NA
cdr3_aa: CASSRGWGPYEQYF
cdr3_nt: TGTGCCAGCAGCCGGGGGTGGGGCCCCTACGAGCAGTACTTC